This TCR beta chain was documented in a study of T cell responses to AZD1222 COVID-19 vaccine. Study overall: Second doses were pooled across both intervals (about 4 or about 12 weeks). Study-wide results and caveats: There were vaccine-associated CD4 TCRs across spike, dominant at 160-218 and 743-854. Donors skewed white British and female; clonal diversity was possibly underestimated.

Here immunoSEQ multiplex PCR was the method, and the copy in TCRdb shows in-frame clones only, minus some. The data hold over 65,000 clones, with roughly 80% observed a single time. Trimming took 4 bases from V and 0 from J, leaving 16 bases between them. Germline V gene lookup returns CDR1 SNHLY and CDR2 FYNNEI. The CDR3 is made up of 17 amino acids. A note on this clone: Its matching antigen is unknown.

Material: peripheral blood, obtained on day 0 of AZD1222 vaccination. The chain employs TRBV2 and TRBJ1-3; D ambiguous. The clonotype comes from an adult in good health. The CDR3 region is CASSGADFRISGNTIYF. For the CDR3, the DNA is TGTGCCAGCAGTGGAGCCGACTTTAGAATCTCTGGAAACACCATATATTTT.